The clone carrying this T cell receptor beta chain is a singleton in its sample. Its antigen is undetermined. Sequencing used immunoSEQ multiplex PCR; TCRdb keeps in-frame clones, though not all of them. The data contain 100,000 to 150,000 clones, about 87% of them singletons. This entry is derived from a study of T cell responses to AZD1222 COVID-19 vaccine. The CDR3 is 14 amino acids. V shed 6 bases, J shed 4 bases, and the junction held 1 base outside the gene matches. CDR1 is MNHEY, CDR2 SMNVEV, per germline (reference sequence). Broader study findings: Regions left unmutated in variants are reportedly the target of nearly half of spike-specific TCRs. Donors skewed white British and female; clonal diversity was possibly underestimated. Two doses of AZD1222 preceded a rise in Spike-specific TCR breadth and depth. It was only a handful of AZD1222 recipients who were seropositive at baseline.

The TCR was taken from an adult in good health. The sequencing used peripheral blood, collected on day 0 of AZD1222 vaccination. The rearrangement joins TRBV27 to TRBJ2-1; 12 bases line up with TRBD1. The CDR3 DNA reads as TGTGCCAGCAGGGGACAGGGGGCGTACAATGAGCAGTTCTTC. It codes for CASRGQGAYNEQFF.